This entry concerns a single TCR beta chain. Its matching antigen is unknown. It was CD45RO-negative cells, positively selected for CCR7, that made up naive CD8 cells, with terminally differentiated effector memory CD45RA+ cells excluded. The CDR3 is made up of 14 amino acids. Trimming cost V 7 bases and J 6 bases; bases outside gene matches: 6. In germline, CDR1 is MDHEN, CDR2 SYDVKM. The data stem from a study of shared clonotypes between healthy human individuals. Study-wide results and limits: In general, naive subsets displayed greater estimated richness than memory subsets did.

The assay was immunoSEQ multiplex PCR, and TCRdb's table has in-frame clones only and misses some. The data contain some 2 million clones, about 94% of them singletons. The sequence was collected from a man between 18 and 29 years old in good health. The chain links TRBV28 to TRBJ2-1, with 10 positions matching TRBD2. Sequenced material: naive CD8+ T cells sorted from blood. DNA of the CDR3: TGTGCCAGCACCTTAGCGGGGGGCCGCAATGAGCAGTTCTTC. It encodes CASTLAGGRNEQFF.